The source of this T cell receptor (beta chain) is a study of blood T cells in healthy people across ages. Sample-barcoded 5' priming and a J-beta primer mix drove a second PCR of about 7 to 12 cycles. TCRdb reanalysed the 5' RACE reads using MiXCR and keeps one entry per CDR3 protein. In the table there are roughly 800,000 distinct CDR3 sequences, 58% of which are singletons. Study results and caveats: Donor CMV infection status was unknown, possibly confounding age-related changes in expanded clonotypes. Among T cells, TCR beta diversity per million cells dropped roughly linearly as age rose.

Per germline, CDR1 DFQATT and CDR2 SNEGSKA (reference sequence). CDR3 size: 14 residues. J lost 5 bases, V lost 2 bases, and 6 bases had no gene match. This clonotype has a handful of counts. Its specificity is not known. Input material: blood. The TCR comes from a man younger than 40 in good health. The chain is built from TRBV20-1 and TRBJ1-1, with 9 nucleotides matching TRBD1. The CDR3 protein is CSARPGTGHTEAFF. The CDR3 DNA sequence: TGCAGTGCTAGACCCGGGACAGGGCATACTGAAGCTTTCTTT.